This T cell receptor beta chain was captured in a study of blood T cell repertoires in COVID-19 (dated by TCRdb to between 2020 and 2021). For the wider study: Collaborator samples came from the United States, Italy and Spain and covered acute and convalescent phases of COVID-19. Where available, HLA class I and class II types were obtained from metadata supplied by the sample provider rather than from assay-based typing. Subjects who had been exposed to COVID-19, were actively infected with it, or had recovered from it provided the deeply sampled blood TCRbeta repertoires that made up the dataset. The material from the prospective study consisted of cDNA or gDNA derived from T cells, B-cell-depleted T cells, or PBMCs. Samples came from the ongoing ImmuneRACE study (first 160 participants) plus 1,254 subjects from 6 global collaborators. The repertoires were made available in a free public database intended to serve as a resource for research on the immune response to SARS-CoV-2. The sample metadata nearly always contained a de-identified subject ID, COVID-19 status, age in years and sex. Here is what the overall study found, with its caveats: Clinical and demographic metadata were provided uncurated, with the amount varying by source and participant.

About this clone itself: The antigen this receptor binds is unknown. Base qualities are missing; no much larger clone stands one base away.

Inclusive of the bounding cysteine and phenylalanine, the CDR3 is 14 residues long. The read is trimmed to its CDR3 DNA, 42 bases read in frame from base 1. Cut back by 5 bases and 3 bases, the V and J ends lie 14 bases apart. The CDR1 and CDR2 encoded by the germline V gene are KGHSH and LQKENI. The immunoSEQ Assay, a bias-controlled multiplex PCR, was used to amplify TCRbeta CDR3 regions from genomic DNA. The study's own analysis went as follows. Nucleated cell counts per sample were estimated from amplification of reference gene primers within the assay. Sequence reads were collapsed and filtered to measure the absolute abundance of every unique TCRbeta CDR3 rearrangement. For each sample, productive Simpson clonality was calculated by taking the square root of Simpson's diversity index across productive rearrangements. In its TCRdb copy, this immuneACCESS table keeps in-frame sequences only and misses some clones. Where compared with another copy, unresolved V genes explain less than half of these, and the others have no known cause. V, J and clone size are taken as reported in that table, and D and trimming were inferred from the DNA itself. Across this sample there are more than 35,000 clones, with more than 70% seen only once. The ten largest make up about 11% of the sample.

Collaborating institutions collected whole blood in K2EDTA tubes following their own protocols. For TCRbeta analysis, collaborators shipped samples as frozen whole blood, isolated PBMCs, or DNA extracted from either of those sample types. Recombination connected TRBV18 to TRBJ2-7; 6 matching bases give a weak D call of TRBD1. Sample: peripheral blood. The receptor was isolated from a man aged 55-75 years with active COVID-19. The DNA reads as follows: TGTGCCAGCTCATTGGGGGCACCAGACTACGAGCAGTACTTC. This gives the protein CASSLGAPDYEQYF.